This T cell receptor (beta chain) came from a study of tissue T cells after allogeneic stem cell transplantation. Study background: Pathologist review favored tissue samples showing histologically apparent lymphocytes.

The table came from immunoSEQ multiplex PCR; TCRdb's copy has only in-frame clones and leaves some out. This table holds about 1,400 clones, about 80% found once. This clone came up a few times. The CDR3 length is 15 residues. CDR1 is LGHNA and CDR2 is YSLEER in the germline V gene. The V end lost 0 bases, the J end lost 3 bases, and 12 bases lay between the germline ends. This rearrangement joins TRBV4-3 to TRBJ2-7; D not resolved. The TCR was taken from a male patient aged 35-70 years with steroid-refractory graft-versus-host disease after an allogeneic stem cell transplant. Some of the T cells might come from the graft donor. Here the sequenced sample was spleen tissue, taken at autopsy. The CDR3 sequence: CASSQEGLGNYEQYF. The CDR3 DNA is TGCGCCAGCAGCCAAGAAGGTCTAGGGAACTACGAGCAGTACTTC.